This T cell receptor beta chain was observed in a study of T-cell reconstitution after alpha-beta-depleted transplantation in children. For TCRbeta, the library was prepared with unique molecular identifiers. MiXCR, applied by TCRdb to the PCR reads, yields one record per CDR3 protein. The sample consists of approximately 390,000 distinct CDR3 sequences, roughly a tenth of them appearing once. The CDR3 runs to 15 residues. Trimming pared 3 bases from V and 4 bases from J, leaving 14 bases between. Germline V gives CDR1 SGHNT, CDR2 YENEEA. This chain links TRBV11-3 with TRBJ2-3, with D perhaps matching TRBD2 (7 bases). The TCR sequence derives from a human donor who donated a stem cell graft to a child with acute myeloid leukemia. This sample comprised PBMCs from the stem cell graft donor, obtained from the stem cell graft. CDR3 DNA sequence: TGTGCCAGCAGCTTCAGCGCGGGGGCCCCAGATACGCAGTATTTT. It yields the protein CASSFSAGAPDTQYF.